A selection of T cell receptor beta chains follows, all from one sample in a study of cytomegalovirus exposure and HLA in healthy donors. Libraries were prepared by immunoSEQ multiplex PCR; TCRdb keeps only in-frame clonotypes and omits some of them. The sample consists of approximately 150,000 clones, about 85% of them appearing once. Sequenced input: PBMCs. The receptors come from a human donor in good health. CDR3s include the opening cysteine and the closing phenylalanine or tryptophan. D genes are given only for firm matches. Clone size is stated in some rows and not others, as once, few, many or a class when expanded.

J	size	D	V	CDR3	DNA
TRBJ1-5	.	TRBD1	TRBV6-1	CASRSAGQAQPQHF	TGTGCCAGCAGAAGTGCGGGACAGGCTCAGCCCCAGCATTTT
TRBJ1-1	.	.	TRBV25-1	CASSEWGGKDTEAFF	TGTGCCAGCAGTGAATGGGGGGGGAAGGACACTGAAGCTTTCTTT
TRBJ2-3	once	TRBD2	TRBV6-4	CASSTGTSGATDTQYF	TGTGCCAGCAGTACCGGGACTAGCGGAGCCACAGATACGCAGTATTTT
TRBJ1-3	.	.	TRBV15	CATSRDPRYYSGNTIYF	TGTGCCACCAGCAGAGACCCCAGATACTACTCTGGAAACACCATATATTTT
TRBJ1-2	.	TRBD1	TRBV6-5	CASSYTQGARGYTF	TGTGCCAGCAGTTATACACAGGGGGCGCGTGGCTACACCTTC
TRBJ1-1	.	TRBD1	TRBV10-1	CASRETGGDTEAFF	TGCGCCAGCAGGGAGACAGGGGGAGATACTGAAGCTTTCTTT
TRBJ1-1	.	TRBD1	TRBV25-1	CASSDNRDSEAFF	TGTGCCAGCAGTGATAACCGGGACAGTGAAGCTTTCTTT
TRBJ2-7	few	TRBD2	TRBV4-2	CASSQDLALAGGSYEQYF	TGTGCCAGCAGCCAAGATCTGGCACTAGCGGGGGGGTCCTACGAGCAGTACTTC
TRBJ1-5	.	.	TRBV30	CAWSLALRDQPQHF	TGTGCCTGGAGCCTAGCACTACGGGATCAGCCCCAGCATTTT
TRBJ2-7	.	TRBD1	TRBV28	CASSMTGTYEQYF	TGTGCCAGCAGCATGACAGGGACCTACGAGCAGTACTTC
TRBJ2-2	.	TRBD2	TRBV5-1	CASSAGLRARTGELFF	TGCGCCAGCAGCGCGGGACTAAGGGCCCGGACCGGGGAGCTGTTTTTT
TRBJ2-1	.	.	TRBV5-1	CASSLGSPTYNEQFF	TGCGCCAGCAGCTTGGGCAGTCCAACCTACAATGAGCAGTTCTTC
TRBJ1-3	once	.	TRBV2	CASSPRQNSGNTIYF	TGTGCCAGCAGTCCCCGACAGAACTCTGGAAACACCATATATTTT
TRBJ1-1	.	TRBD1	TRBV19	CASSRAGQENTEAFF	TGTGCCAGTAGTCGGGCTGGACAGGAGAACACTGAAGCTTTCTTT
TRBJ2-4	.	TRBD2	TRBV6-6	CASSYSRRGGNIQYF	TGTGCCAGCAGTTACTCGAGACGGGGGGGAAACATTCAGTACTTC
TRBJ2-7	few	TRBD1	TRBV10-1	CASTSSTSGTGSREQYF	TGCGCCAGCACTTCTTCGACCTCCGGGACAGGGAGTCGCGAGCAGTACTTC
TRBJ2-1	.	.	TRBV27	CASSFNGEPYNEQFF	TGTGCCAGCAGTTTCAACGGGGAGCCATACAATGAGCAGTTCTTC
TRBJ1-4	few	TRBD1	TRBV2	CASSKNGQGSNEKLFF	TGTGCCAGCAGTAAAAACGGACAGGGTAGTAATGAAAAACTGTTTTTT
TRBJ1-4	.	.	TRBV6-1	CASSGELTGNEKLFF	TGTGCCAGCAGTGGAGAGTTGACGGGGAATGAAAAACTGTTTTTT
TRBJ2-2	few	.	TRBV5-1	CASSLSQGSDGELFF	TGCGCCAGCAGCCTCTCACAGGGTTCCGACGGGGAGCTGTTTTTT
TRBJ2-7	few	TRBD1	TRBV6-5	CATNRGIDEQYF	TGTGCCACAAACAGGGGCATCGACGAGCAGTACTTC
TRBJ2-7	once	.	TRBV19	CASSIDLFETGSYEQYF	TGTGCCAGTAGTATAGATCTCTTCGAGACTGGCTCCTACGAGCAGTACTTC
TRBJ1-1	.	.	TRBV6-5	CASSWNTEAFF	TGTGCCAGCAGCTGGAACACTGAAGCTTTCTTT
TRBJ1-6	.	TRBD1	TRBV10-3	CAISAEGADNSPLHF	TGTGCCATCAGTGCTGAGGGGGCTGATAATTCACCCCTCCACTTT
TRBJ2-5	.	.	TRBV5-1	CASSLEAGIRETQYF	TGCGCCAGCAGCTTGGAGGCAGGGATCAGGGAGACCCAGTACTTC
TRBJ2-1	.	TRBD1	TRBV27	CASTPRGTGGYNEQFF	TGTGCCAGCACTCCGCGGGGGACAGGGGGCTACAATGAGCAGTTCTTC
TRBJ2-3	.	TRBD2	TRBV7-2	CASSLEAGGSGTDTQYF	TGTGCCAGCAGCTTAGAGGCGGGGGGCTCCGGCACAGATACGCAGTATTTT